These T cell receptor beta chains were read from a single sample in a study of T cell responses to AZD1222 COVID-19 vaccine. Libraries were prepared by immunoSEQ multiplex PCR; TCRdb keeps only in-frame clonotypes and omits some of them. The table includes 100,000 to 150,000 clones, about 90% detected once. Sequencing used peripheral blood, obtained 28 days after the second AZD1222 dose. The receptors come from an adult who received the AZD1222 COVID-19 vaccine. CDR3s include the opening cysteine and the closing phenylalanine or tryptophan. Fields, in order: V gene, D gene, CDR3 protein. A D gene is named only where the DNA matches it firmly.

TRBV27	NA	CASSLSPPGTEAFF
TRBV4-2	NA	CASSQALGTGELFF
TRBV6-2/TRBV6-3	TRBD1	CASSWDRGLRNQPQHF
TRBV9	TRBD2	CASSTSGRAADTQYF
TRBV7-2	NA	CASSSNTLNNEQFF
TRBV6-5	NA	CASSPREGAYGYTF
TRBV5-4	NA	CASRGTLLNTGELFF
TRBV15	TRBD1	CATSSGISDRVNTEAFF
TRBV28	NA	CASGDTLGF
TRBV5-6	TRBD1	CASSLGDRYLNLNTEAFF
TRBV3-1/TRBV3-2	NA	CASSQHTGERGYTF
TRBV3-1/TRBV3-2	TRBD2	CASSPFSGLAGVAGANVLTF
TRBV29-1	TRBD2	CSVEKMGEGETQYF
TRBV19	NA	CASSLQGLGYTF
TRBV29-1	TRBD1	CSVEDQGTGSIGYTF
TRBV11-3	TRBD1	CASSSTGGAGQYF
TRBV4-1	TRBD1	CASSQDLDRGAYGYTF
TRBV5-6	TRBD1	CASSFFPGQGDKQYF
TRBV10-2	NA	CASSPMRGDYGYTF
TRBV12-3/TRBV12-4	NA	CASSWTDTEAFF
TRBV24-1	NA	CATSGWSLGTEAFF
TRBV19	NA	CASSIDRGAVSTEAFF
TRBV19	NA	CASISGRVKTGELFF
TRBV4-2	NA	CASSQGAASSGNTIYF
TRBV28	NA	CASSLPDRYNQPQHF
TRBV18	NA	CASSPGGPETQYF
TRBV10-1	TRBD2	CASTPGLAGGEQFF
TRBV28	NA	CASSLGGISNQPQHF
TRBV28	NA	CASSALDGNTEAFF
TRBV7-9	NA	CASSWQTTSTDTQYF
TRBV7-9	NA	CASSLDGGGGTKDGELFF
TRBV2	NA	CASSDEGVSNQPQHF
TRBV7-6	NA	CASSLFRDKPYEQYF
TRBV27	NA	CASSYLGTNQPQHF
TRBV6-2/TRBV6-3	NA	CASSPMRETQYF
TRBV27	TRBD1	CASSLGTGGPYEQYF
TRBV14	NA	CASSQGFLGRTEAFF
TRBV5-1	NA	CASSLVDDQETQYF
TRBV7-9	NA	CASSPPAYEQYF
TRBV5-1	NA	CASSLPTGAAEQYF
TRBV3-1/TRBV3-2	NA	CASSLWDGQNTEAFF